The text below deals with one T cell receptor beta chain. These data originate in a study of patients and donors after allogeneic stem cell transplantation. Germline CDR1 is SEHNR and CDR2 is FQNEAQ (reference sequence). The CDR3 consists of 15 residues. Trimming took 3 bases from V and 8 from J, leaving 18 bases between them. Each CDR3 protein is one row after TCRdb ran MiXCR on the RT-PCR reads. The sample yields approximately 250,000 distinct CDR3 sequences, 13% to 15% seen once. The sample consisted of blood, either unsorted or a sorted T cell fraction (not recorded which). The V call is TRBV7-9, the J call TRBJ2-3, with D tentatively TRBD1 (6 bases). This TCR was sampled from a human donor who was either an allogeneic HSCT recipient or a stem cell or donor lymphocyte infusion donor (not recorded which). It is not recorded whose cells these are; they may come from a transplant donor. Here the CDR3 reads CASSFRTDLTGTQYF. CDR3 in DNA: TGTGCCAGCAGCTTTAGGACAGACCTAACGGGTACGCAGTATTTT.